The sequence of this TCR beta chain was determined in a study of PD-L1 blockade in urothelial cancer. Study context: Researchers looked at the blood 3 weeks (second dose) and 6 weeks after treatment began.

Regarding time point: peripheral blood 6 weeks after treatment start. Trimming left V 5 bases short and J 4 bases short, with 11 bases between. Germline CDR1 MDHEN, CDR2 SYDVKM. The CDR3 spans 13 residues. A remark on this clone: This sample includes further DNA sequences coding for the same CDR3.

TCRdb's copy holds only in-frame clones and misses some; the assay was immunoSEQ multiplex PCR. The top ten clones hold 2.4% of a sample with 100,000 to 150,000 clones, roughly 88% of them seen once. The chain is built from TRBV28 and TRBJ1-2, with a tentative D call TRBD1 (5 bases). This clonotype was obtained from a man aged 50 to 60 with urothelial cancer. Material: PBMCs, obtained around atezolizumab (anti-PD-L1) treatment. CDR3 region: CASSPGQGYGYTF. The CDR3 DNA is TGTGCCAGCAGTCCTGGACAAGGCTATGGCTACACCTTC.